These T cell receptor beta chains were read from a single sample in a study of cytomegalovirus exposure and HLA in healthy donors. Clones were sequenced by immunoSEQ multiplex PCR, and TCRdb holds only the in-frame ones, with some missing. The listing contains more than 200,000 clones. The sequenced sample consisted of PBMCs. These receptors originate from a woman between 25 and 40 years old in good health and CMV-seropositive. Each CDR3 is given with its conserved first and last residue. The D gene is left open where the match is weak.

TRBJ1-6 NA TRBV16 CASSQRRGSSYNSPLHF TGTGCCAGCAGCCAAAGGCGCGGTAGCTCCTATAATTCACCCCTCCACTTT
TRBJ1-2 NA TRBV19 CASSPPGRGPSYGYTF TGTGCCAGTAGTCCCCCTGGCAGGGGTCCGTCCTATGGCTACACCTTC
TRBJ1-2 NA TRBV29-1 CSVGMAGQVLGYTF TGCAGCGTTGGTATGGCAGGTCAAGTCTTGGGCTACACCTTC
TRBJ1-2 NA TRBV7-9 CASSLHPYRIRNYGYTF TGTGCCAGCAGCCTTCATCCTTACAGGATCCGAAACTATGGCTACACCTTC
TRBJ2-4 TRBD2 TRBV13 CASSLEVGGAKNIQYF TGTGCCAGCAGCTTAGAGGTCGGGGGGGCAAAAAACATTCAGTACTTC
TRBJ2-3 TRBD2 TRBV5-4 CASSERLAGSTDTQYF TGTGCCAGCAGCGAGAGATTAGCGGGAAGCACAGATACGCAGTATTTT
TRBJ1-6 TRBD1 TRBV6-1 CASSEGDRSSYNSPLHF TGTGCCAGCAGTGAAGGGGACAGGAGCTCCTATAATTCACCCCTCCACTTT
TRBJ1-4 TRBD1 TRBV7-6 CASSSGTVPNQKLFF TGTGCCAGCAGCTCAGGGACAGTCCCTAATCAAAAACTGTTTTTT
TRBJ2-3 TRBD1 TRBV29-1 CSVGVGTGGADTQYF TGCAGCGTTGGGGTCGGGACAGGGGGCGCAGATACGCAGTATTTT
TRBJ2-7 TRBD1 TRBV11-2 CASSLGKRQGANYEQYF TGTGCCAGCAGCTTAGGGAAGAGACAGGGGGCTAACTACGAGCAGTACTTC
TRBJ1-5 NA TRBV10-3 CAIGGTGAGQPQHF TGTGCCATTGGAGGTACGGGCGCAGGTCAGCCCCAGCATTTT
TRBJ2-1 TRBD2 TRBV30 CAWSVGTRGTYNEQFF TGTGCCTGGAGTGTAGGGACTAGGGGGACCTACAATGAGCAGTTCTTC
TRBJ1-1 TRBD1 TRBV5-1 CASSLQGVGTEAFF TGCGCCAGCAGCTTACAGGGGGTAGGCACTGAAGCTTTCTTT
TRBJ1-1 TRBD1 TRBV19 CASSTPGQGTLNTEAFF TGTGCCAGTAGTACTCCGGGACAGGGGACCCTTAACACTGAAGCTTTCTTT
TRBJ2-1 NA TRBV9 CASSSKDRGPAGGLNLGEQFF TGTGCCAGCAGCTCTAAGGACAGGGGGCCAGCGGGAGGGCTAAATTTAGGTGAGCAGTTCTTC
TRBJ1-2 NA TRBV6-5 CASREGVYGYTF TGTGCCAGCAGGGAAGGGGTTTATGGCTACACCTTC
TRBJ2-3 TRBD1 TRBV10-1 CASSDRDRGPDTQYF TGCGCCAGCAGTGACCGGGACAGGGGTCCAGATACGCAGTATTTT
TRBJ2-3 TRBD2 TRBV10-1 CASSEALAGAADTQYF TGCGCCAGCAGTGAGGCCTTAGCGGGAGCCGCAGATACGCAGTATTTT